These 11 T cell receptor beta chains were all obtained from the same sample, sequenced in a study of response to subunit inactivated influenza vaccine. TCRdb reprocessed the RT-PCR reads via MiXCR and lists one record per CDR3 protein. The data hold approximately 170,000 distinct CDR3 sequences, with around 12% observed a single time. This same sample was also taken into another study, of T cells expressing NK-cell markers. That work contributes: Production of TCR beta cDNA relied on 5'RACE template switching with UMIs.

The sample consisted of CD8+ T cells sorted from PBMCs, taken about 11 days after vaccination. The receptors derive from a man aged 50-59 years who received an inactivated influenza vaccine.

J is TRBJ1-2 and V is TRBV7-9, with no clear D. The CDR3 sequence is 12 residues long. V lost 2 bases and J lost 7, with 8 bases in between. Germline V lookup: CDR1 SEHNR, CDR2 FQNEAQ (reference sequence). The DNA for the CDR3 is TGTGCCAGCAGCTTAAGAGGAGGTGGCTACACCTTC. It specifies CASSLRGGGYTF. Filled out from reference TRBV7-9 and TRBJ1-2, the complete variable domain reads DTGVSQNPRHKITKRGQNVTFRCDPISEHNRLYWYRQTLGQGPEFLTYFQNEAQLEKSRLLSDRFSAERPKGSFSTLEIQRTEQGDSAMYLCASSLRGGGYTFGSGTRLTVV.

This clonotype has more than one count but fewer than ten. The chain links TRBV4-3 to TRBJ1-1; D gene uncertain. The CDR3 has 15 amino acids. V gave up 1 base and J gave up 6 bases, with 15 bases separating them. CDR1 and CDR2 (germline): LGHNA, YSLEER. CDR3 sequence (DNA): TGCGCCAGCAGCCAAGCGTCTGGGATCGTTTCTGAAGCTTTCTTT. This encodes CASSQASGIVSEAFF.

In its sample, this clonotype was seen a few times. The chain combines TRBV27 with TRBJ2-3; a possible D gene is TRBD2 (6 bases). Trimming stripped 2 bases from V and 2 bases from J, with 17 bases between. Germline V gene data show CDR1 as MNHEY and CDR2 as SMNVEV (reference sequence). The CDR3 contains 17 residues. The chain's CDR3 is CASSLGVSGFSTDTQYF. DNA of the CDR3: TGTGCCAGCAGTTTAGGAGTTAGCGGTTTTTCCACAGATACGCAGTATTTT.

The V gene is TRBV6-1, the J gene TRBJ2-5, with TRBD1 matching over 8 bases. CDR3 size: 15 residues. Germline CDR1 is MNHNS and CDR2 is SASEGT. V lost 7 bases to trimming and J lost 5 bases; unmatched junction nucleotides: 12. CDR3 sequence (DNA): TGTGCCAGCACCACAGGACAGGGTTCTATGGAGACCCAGTACTTC. Its translation: CASTTGQGSMETQYF.

This clonotype was detected only a few times. The V gene is TRBV15, the J gene TRBJ1-1; no firm D call. The CDR3 length is 14 residues. Trimming removed 5 bases at V and 1 base at J, with 11 bases between. CDR1 and CDR2 from the germline V gene are LNHNV and YYDKDF (reference sequence). This CDR3 reads CATSRGHGNTEAFF. CDR3 DNA: TGTGCCACCAGCCGAGGGCACGGGAACACTGAAGCTTTCTTT.

The genes are TRBV7-2 and TRBJ2-5, with TRBD1 matching over 10 bases. With 4 bases clipped from V and 3 bases from J, the junction kept 8 bases outside the gene matches. CDR1 SGHTA and CDR2 FQGNSA come from the germline V gene. The CDR3 length is 16 residues. CDR3 in amino acids: CASSYFSGQGKETQYF. The CDR3 DNA follows: TGTGCCAGCAGCTACTTTTCGGGACAGGGGAAAGAGACCCAGTACTTC. The full variable domain, rest sourced from reference TRBV7-2 and TRBJ2-5, is GAGVSQSPSNKVTEKGKDVELRCDPISGHTALYWYRQSLGQGLEFLIYFQGNSAPDKSGLPSDRFSAERTGGSVSTLTIQRTQQEDSAVYLCASSYFSGQGKETQYFGPGTRLLVL.

CDR3 protein: CASSLDGTSRETQYF. CDR3 nucleotides: TGTGCCAGCAGCTTAGACGGGACTAGCCGAGAGACCCAGTACTTC. The rearrangement joins TRBV11-2 to TRBJ2-5, with 9 bases aligning to TRBD2. This CDR3 is built from 15 residues. CDR1 is SGHAT, CDR2 FQNNGV, per germline. The V segment lost 0 bases and the J segment 4 bases; nucleotides outside the gene matches: 3.

This clonotype was found a few times. The chain uses TRBV15 and TRBJ2-1; unclear D gene. V shed 0 bases and J shed 7 bases, with 4 bases lying between them. The CDR3 has 12 amino acids. The germline gives CDR1 LNHNV, CDR2 YYDKDF (reference sequence). DNA for the CDR3: TGTGCCACCAGCAGAGATGGTAATGAGCAGTTCTTC. Translated, it gives CATSRDGNEQFF.

The chain combines TRBV9 with TRBJ2-6; D unresolved. The CDR3 has 13 residues. Germline lookup yields CDR1 SGDLS and CDR2 YYNGEE. V was trimmed by 4 bases and J by 0 bases, leaving 2 bases between them. The CDR3 DNA is TGTGCCAGCAGCATCTCTGGGGCCAACGTCCTGACTTTC. Protein: CASSISGANVLTF.

V gene TRBV18 combines with J gene TRBJ2-7; TRBD1 might be the D (5 bases). Trimming stripped 1 base from V and 3 bases from J, with 10 bases between. The CDR3 consists of 14 residues. CDR1 and CDR2 from the germline V gene are KGHSH and LQKENI. CDR3 sequence (DNA): TGTGCCAGCTCACCACGGTGGCAGGGCTACGAGCAGTACTTC. Residues: CASSPRWQGYEQYF.

This clonotype was counted many times. This chain uses TRBV20-1 with TRBJ2-2; 8 bases are a match to TRBD1. The CDR3 is 16 residues long. From germline, CDR1 is DFQATT and CDR2 SNEGSKA (reference sequence). J lost 2 bases, V lost 5 bases, and 10 bases had no gene match. The CDR3 nucleotides are TGCAGTGCTCGAGCTTCAGGGGGCGCAAACACCGGGGAGCTGTTTTTT. It is translated as CSARASGGANTGELFF.